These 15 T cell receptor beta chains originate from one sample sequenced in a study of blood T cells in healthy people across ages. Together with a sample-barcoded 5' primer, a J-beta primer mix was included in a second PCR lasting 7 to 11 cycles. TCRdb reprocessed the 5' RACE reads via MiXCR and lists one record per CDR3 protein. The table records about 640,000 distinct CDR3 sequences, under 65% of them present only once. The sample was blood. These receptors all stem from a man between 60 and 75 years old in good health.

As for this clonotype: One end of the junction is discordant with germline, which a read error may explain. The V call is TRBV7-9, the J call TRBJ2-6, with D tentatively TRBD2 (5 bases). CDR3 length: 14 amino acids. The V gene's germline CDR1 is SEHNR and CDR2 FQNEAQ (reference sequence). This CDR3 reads CANSREGRANVLTF. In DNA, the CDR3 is TGTGCCAACAGCCGGGAAGGACGGGCCAACGTCCTGACTTTC.

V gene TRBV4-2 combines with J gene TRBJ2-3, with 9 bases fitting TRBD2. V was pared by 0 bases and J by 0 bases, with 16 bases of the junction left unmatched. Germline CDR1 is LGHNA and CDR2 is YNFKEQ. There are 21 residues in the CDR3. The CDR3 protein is CASSQDTADLDSGGSTDTQYF. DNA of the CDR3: TGTGCCAGCAGCCAAGATACGGCCGATCTTGATAGCGGGGGTAGCACAGATACGCAGTATTTT.

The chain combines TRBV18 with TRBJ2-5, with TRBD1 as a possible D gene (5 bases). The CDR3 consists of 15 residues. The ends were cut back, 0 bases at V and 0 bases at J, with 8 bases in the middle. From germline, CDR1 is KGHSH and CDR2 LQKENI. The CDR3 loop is CASSPPNRNQETQYF. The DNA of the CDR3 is TGTGCCAGCTCACCACCAAACAGGAACCAAGAGACCCAGTACTTC.

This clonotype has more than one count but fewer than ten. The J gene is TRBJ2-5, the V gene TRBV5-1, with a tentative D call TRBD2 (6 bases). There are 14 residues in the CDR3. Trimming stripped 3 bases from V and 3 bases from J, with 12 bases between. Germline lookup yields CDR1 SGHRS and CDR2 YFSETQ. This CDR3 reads CASSWGTGEETQYF. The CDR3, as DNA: TGCGCCAGCAGCTGGGGGACTGGGGAAGAGACCCAGTACTTC. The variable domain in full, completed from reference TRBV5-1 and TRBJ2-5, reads KAGVTQTPRYLIKTRGQQVTLSCSPISGHRSVSWYQQTPGQGLQFLFEYFSETQRNKGNFPGRFSGRQFSNSRSEMNVSTLELGDSALYLCASSWGTGEETQYFGPGTRLLVL.

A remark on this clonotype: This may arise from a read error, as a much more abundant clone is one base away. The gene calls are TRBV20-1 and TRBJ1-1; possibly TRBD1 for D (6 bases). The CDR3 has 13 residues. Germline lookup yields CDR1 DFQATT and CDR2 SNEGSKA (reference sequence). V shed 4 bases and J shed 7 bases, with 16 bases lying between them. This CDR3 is CSAKRTEGGEAFF. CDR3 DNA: TGCAGTGCTAAAAGGACAGAGGGGGGTGAAGCTTTCTTT.

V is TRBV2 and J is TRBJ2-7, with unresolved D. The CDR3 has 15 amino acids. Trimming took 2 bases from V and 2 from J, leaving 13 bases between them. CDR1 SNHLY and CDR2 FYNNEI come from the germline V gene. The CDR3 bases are TGTGCCAGCAGTGAACGGGTAGGGAAAGCCTACGAGCAGTACTTC. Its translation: CASSERVGKAYEQYF.

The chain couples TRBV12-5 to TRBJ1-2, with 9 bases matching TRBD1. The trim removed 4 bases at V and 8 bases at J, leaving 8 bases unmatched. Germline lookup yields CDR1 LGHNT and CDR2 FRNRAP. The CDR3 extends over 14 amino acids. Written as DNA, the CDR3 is TGTGCTAGTGGTTCCACGGACAGGGGCCCAGGCTACACCTTC. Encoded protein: CASGSTDRGPGYTF.

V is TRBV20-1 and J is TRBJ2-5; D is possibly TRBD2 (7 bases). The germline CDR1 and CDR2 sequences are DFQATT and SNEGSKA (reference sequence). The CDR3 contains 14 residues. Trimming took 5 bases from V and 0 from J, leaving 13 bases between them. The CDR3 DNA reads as TGCAGTGCTGGGGGGGCGGATTACCAAGAGACCCAGTACTTC. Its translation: CSAGGADYQETQYF.

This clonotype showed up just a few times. The CDR3 loop is CATSRDAQGNSPLHF. The CDR3 nucleotides are TGTGCCACCAGCAGAGATGCGCAGGGTAATTCACCCCTCCACTTT. The rearrangement links TRBV15 to TRBJ1-6, with D possibly TRBD1 on 5 matching bases. The CDR3 loop spans 15 amino acids. V was pared by 0 bases and J by 6 bases, with 9 bases between. CDR1 and CDR2 (germline): LNHNV, YYDKDF (reference sequence).

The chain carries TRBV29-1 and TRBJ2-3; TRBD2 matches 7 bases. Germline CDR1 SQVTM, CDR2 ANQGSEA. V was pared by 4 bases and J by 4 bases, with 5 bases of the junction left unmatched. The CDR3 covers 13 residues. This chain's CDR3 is CSVGGGEADTQYF. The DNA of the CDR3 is TGCAGCGTTGGGGGAGGGGAGGCAGATACGCAGTATTTT.

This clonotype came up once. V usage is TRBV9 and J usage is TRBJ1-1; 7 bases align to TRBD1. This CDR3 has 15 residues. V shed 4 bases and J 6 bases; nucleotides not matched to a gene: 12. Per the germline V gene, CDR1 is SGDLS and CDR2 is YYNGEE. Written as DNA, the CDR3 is TGTGCCAGCAGCCTCCGCAGGGCAGGGGGAGCTGAAGCTTTCTTT. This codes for CASSLRRAGGAEAFF.

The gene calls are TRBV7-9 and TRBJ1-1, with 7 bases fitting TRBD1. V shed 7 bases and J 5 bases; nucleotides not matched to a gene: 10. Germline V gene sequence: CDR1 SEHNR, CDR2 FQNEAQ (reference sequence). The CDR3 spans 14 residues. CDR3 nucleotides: TGTGCCAGCACCCTTGAGGGGGCCGGAACTGAAGCTTTCTTT. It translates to CASTLEGAGTEAFF.

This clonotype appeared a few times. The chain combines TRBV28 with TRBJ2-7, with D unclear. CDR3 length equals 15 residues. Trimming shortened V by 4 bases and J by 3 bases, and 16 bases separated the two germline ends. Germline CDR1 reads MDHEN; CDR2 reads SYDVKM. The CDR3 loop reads CASSYLGGEVYEQYF. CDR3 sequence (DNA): TGTGCCAGCAGTTACTTGGGCGGTGAAGTCTACGAGCAGTACTTC.

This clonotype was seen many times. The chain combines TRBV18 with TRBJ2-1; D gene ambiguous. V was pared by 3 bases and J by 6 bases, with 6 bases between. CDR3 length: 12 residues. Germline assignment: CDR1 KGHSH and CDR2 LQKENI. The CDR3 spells CASSPYGNEQFF. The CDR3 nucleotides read TGTGCCAGCTCACCCTACGGCAATGAGCAGTTCTTC.

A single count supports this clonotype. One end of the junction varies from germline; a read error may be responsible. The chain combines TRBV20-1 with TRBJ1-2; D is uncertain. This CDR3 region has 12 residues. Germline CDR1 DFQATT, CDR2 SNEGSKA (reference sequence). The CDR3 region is CSAPEGDYDYTF. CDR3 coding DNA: TGCAGCGCCCCCGAGGGAGACTATGACTACACCTTC.